These T cell receptor beta chains were read from a single sample in a study of memory CD4+ T cells and cytomegalovirus serostatus. Profiling relied on immunoSEQ multiplex PCR, and the TCRdb table lists in-frame clones only, not all of them. Here the sample spans approximately 88,000 clones, about 80% being singletons. Sequenced sample: memory CD4+ T cells from blood. All receptors derive from an adult in good health and CMV-seropositive. Each CDR3 is given with its conserved first and last residue. Fields, in order: V gene, D gene, J gene, CDR3 protein. A D gene is named only where the DNA matches it firmly.

V gene: TRBV9; D gene: -; J gene: TRBJ1-5; CDR3 protein: CASSVGERRDPQHF
V gene: TRBV5-6; D gene: -; J gene: TRBJ2-5; CDR3 protein: CASSSTGVQETQYF
V gene: TRBV19; D gene: TRBD1; J gene: TRBJ2-7; CDR3 protein: CASSDRGQNYEQYF
V gene: TRBV7-7; D gene: TRBD2; J gene: TRBJ2-1; CDR3 protein: CASSLGGTSDEQFF
V gene: TRBV28; D gene: -; J gene: TRBJ1-1; CDR3 protein: CASSWGTEAFF
V gene: TRBV2; D gene: TRBD2; J gene: TRBJ2-2; CDR3 protein: CASTRTSNTGELFF
V gene: TRBV5-4; D gene: TRBD2; J gene: TRBJ2-3; CDR3 protein: CASSLIGSGRDTQYF
V gene: TRBV6-5; D gene: TRBD2; J gene: TRBJ2-1; CDR3 protein: CASSYSGGRAFNEQFF
V gene: TRBV28; D gene: TRBD1; J gene: TRBJ1-5; CDR3 protein: CASRDPGQGASQPQHF
V gene: TRBV7-3; D gene: -; J gene: TRBJ1-1; CDR3 protein: CASSQGRGTEAFF
V gene: TRBV27; D gene: TRBD2; J gene: TRBJ2-1; CDR3 protein: CASSLGKASGRVIRNEQFF
V gene: TRBV7-6; D gene: -; J gene: TRBJ1-1; CDR3 protein: CASSLDWGRAEAFF
V gene: TRBV7-7; D gene: -; J gene: TRBJ2-3; CDR3 protein: CASSLGEAHTQYF
V gene: TRBV29-1; D gene: -; J gene: TRBJ2-4; CDR3 protein: CSALSESLAKNIQYF
V gene: TRBV10-3; D gene: TRBD2; J gene: TRBJ2-1; CDR3 protein: CAIRSSGGSYNEQFF
V gene: TRBV28; D gene: TRBD1; J gene: TRBJ1-2; CDR3 protein: CASRGQGINYGYTF
V gene: TRBV19; D gene: -; J gene: TRBJ1-2; CDR3 protein: CASSPVGQVHGYTF
V gene: TRBV5-1; D gene: -; J gene: TRBJ1-2; CDR3 protein: CASSRAPGDGYTF
V gene: TRBV6-1; D gene: -; J gene: TRBJ2-6; CDR3 protein: CASSGVHSGANVLTF
V gene: TRBV30; D gene: -; J gene: TRBJ1-2; CDR3 protein: CAWSVRAELGYTF
V gene: TRBV6-1; D gene: TRBD1; J gene: TRBJ2-3; CDR3 protein: CASSEADRTTDTQYF
V gene: TRBV30; D gene: -; J gene: TRBJ1-3; CDR3 protein: CAWSVQILSGNTIYF
V gene: TRBV18; D gene: -; J gene: TRBJ1-1; CDR3 protein: CASSPRQGTNTEAFF
V gene: TRBV7-3; D gene: -; J gene: TRBJ2-2; CDR3 protein: CASSFDSTGELFF
V gene: TRBV7-9; D gene: -; J gene: TRBJ2-1; CDR3 protein: CASTPGSGNEQFF
V gene: TRBV27; D gene: TRBD1; J gene: TRBJ1-1; CDR3 protein: CASSFADRATEAFF
V gene: TRBV27; D gene: -; J gene: TRBJ2-3; CDR3 protein: CASRATGVYPTDTQYF
V gene: TRBV10-3; D gene: TRBD2; J gene: TRBJ2-2; CDR3 protein: CAVTGTSLAGELFF
V gene: TRBV5-6; D gene: TRBD2; J gene: TRBJ2-7; CDR3 protein: CASSFWGGEQYF
V gene: TRBV7-2; D gene: -; J gene: TRBJ1-2; CDR3 protein: CASSVDQQQTNYGYTF
V gene: TRBV6-6; D gene: -; J gene: TRBJ2-1; CDR3 protein: CASSAGGPAYNEQFF
V gene: TRBV7-9; D gene: -; J gene: TRBJ1-4; CDR3 protein: CASSPTGGSEKLFF
V gene: TRBV5-1; D gene: -; J gene: TRBJ2-2; CDR3 protein: CASSSRPGDQNTGELFF
V gene: TRBV29-1; D gene: -; J gene: TRBJ2-1; CDR3 protein: CSVAGTGAGGGGRAHNEQFF
V gene: TRBV9; D gene: -; J gene: TRBJ1-2; CDR3 protein: CASSVGTESTNYGYTF
V gene: TRBV5-1; D gene: -; J gene: TRBJ2-7; CDR3 protein: CASRFDQWPYEQYF
V gene: TRBV5-5; D gene: -; J gene: TRBJ2-7; CDR3 protein: CASSFSGLSYEQYF